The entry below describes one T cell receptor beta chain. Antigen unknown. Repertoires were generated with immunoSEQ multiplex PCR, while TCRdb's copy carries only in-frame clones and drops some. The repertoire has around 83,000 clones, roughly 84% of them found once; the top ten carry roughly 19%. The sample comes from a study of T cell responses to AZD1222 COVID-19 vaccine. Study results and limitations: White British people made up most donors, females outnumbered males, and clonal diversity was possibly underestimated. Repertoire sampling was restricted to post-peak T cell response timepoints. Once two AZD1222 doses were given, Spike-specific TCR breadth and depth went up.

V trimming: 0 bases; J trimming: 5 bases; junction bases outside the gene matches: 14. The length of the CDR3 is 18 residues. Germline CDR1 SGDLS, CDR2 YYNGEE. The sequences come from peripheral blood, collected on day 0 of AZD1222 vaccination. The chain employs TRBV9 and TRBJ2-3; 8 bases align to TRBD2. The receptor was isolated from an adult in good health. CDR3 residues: CASSVEVRSSGVQDTQYF. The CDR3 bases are TGTGCCAGCAGCGTAGAGGTTCGGAGTAGCGGGGTTCAAGATACGCAGTATTTT.